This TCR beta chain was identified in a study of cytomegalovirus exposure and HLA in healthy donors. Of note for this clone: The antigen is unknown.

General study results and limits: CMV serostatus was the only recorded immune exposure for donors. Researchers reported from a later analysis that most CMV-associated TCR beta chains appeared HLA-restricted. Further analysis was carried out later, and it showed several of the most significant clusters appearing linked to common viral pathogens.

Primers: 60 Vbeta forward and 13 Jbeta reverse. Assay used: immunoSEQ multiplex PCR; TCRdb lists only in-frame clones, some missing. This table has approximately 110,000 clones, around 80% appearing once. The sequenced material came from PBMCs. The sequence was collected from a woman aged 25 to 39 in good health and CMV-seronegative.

The CDR3 region is CASVRPSGRESPHEQYF. CDR3 nucleotides: TGTGCCAGCGTTAGGCCTAGCGGGAGAGAAAGCCCCCACGAGCAGTACTTC. The gene calls are TRBV19 and TRBJ2-7; 10 bases map to TRBD2. In germline, CDR1 is LNHDA, CDR2 SQIVND (reference sequence). The CDR3 is 17 amino acids. J lost 5 bases, V lost 9 bases, and 19 bases had no gene match.